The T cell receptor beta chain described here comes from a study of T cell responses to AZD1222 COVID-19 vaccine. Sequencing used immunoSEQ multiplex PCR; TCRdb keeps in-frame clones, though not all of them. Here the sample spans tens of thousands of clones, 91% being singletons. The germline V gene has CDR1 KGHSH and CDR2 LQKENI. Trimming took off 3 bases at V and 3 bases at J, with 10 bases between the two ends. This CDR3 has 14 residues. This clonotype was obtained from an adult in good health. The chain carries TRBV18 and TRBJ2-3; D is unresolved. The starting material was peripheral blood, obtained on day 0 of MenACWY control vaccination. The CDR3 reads CASSPSSKTDTQYF. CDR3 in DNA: TGTGCCAGCTCACCCTCGTCCAAGACAGATACGCAGTATTTT.